Below, 28 T cell receptor beta chains from the same sample are listed, as sequenced in a study of cytomegalovirus exposure and HLA in healthy donors. 13 Jbeta primers and 60 Vbeta primers were used for the PCR. Only in-frame clones appear in the TCRdb table, and some are missing; sequencing was by immunoSEQ multiplex PCR. The profile shows about 170,000 clones, 75% to 90% of them singletons. The sample was PBMCs. The receptors come from a male donor in good health and CMV-seronegative.

V usage is TRBV7-6 and J usage is TRBJ2-2; D gene ambiguous. CDR3 size: 14 residues. Between the trimmed V and J ends, which lost 9 bases and 0 bases, there was a span of 11 bases. Germline CDR1 and CDR2: SGHVS and FNYEAQ. This CDR3 is CASTKTSNTGELFF. DNA of the CDR3: TGTGCCAGTACCAAAACTTCGAACACCGGGGAGCTGTTTTTT. The full variable domain, completed using reference TRBV7-6 and TRBJ2-2, is GAGVSQSPRYKVTKRGQDVALRCDPISGHVSLYWYRQALGQGPEFLTYFNYEAQQDKSGLPNDRFSAERPEGSISTLTIQRTEQRDSAMYRCASTKTSNTGELFFGEGSRLTVL.

CDR3 DNA: TGTGCCAGCAGCTTAGTTGGGCATGGGAACACTGAAGCTTTCTTT. Its protein is CASSLVGHGNTEAFF. V is TRBV13 and J is TRBJ1-1; D unresolved. Looked up from germline, CDR1 is PRHDT and CDR2 is FYEKMQ (reference sequence). The ends were cut back, 1 base at V and 1 base at J, with 10 bases in the middle. The CDR3 covers 15 residues.

The chain couples TRBV6-6 to TRBJ2-7; 9 bases are a match to TRBD1. The V gene end was trimmed by 6 bases and the J gene end by 9 bases; junction bases not matched to a gene: 12. The V gene's germline CDR1 is MNHNY and CDR2 SVGAGI (reference sequence). This CDR3 contains 14 residues. Here the CDR3 DNA reads TGTGCCAGCAGCCGAGACAGGGGGAAGCTAGGGCAGTACTTC. Translating gives CASSRDRGKLGQYF.

The V and J genes are TRBV29-1 and TRBJ2-2; TRBD1 is a possible D gene (7 bases). CDR1 SQVTM and CDR2 ANQGSEA come from the germline V gene. The V and J ends lost 4 bases and 4 bases respectively, with 19 bases between them. The CDR3 has 16 amino acids. In DNA, the CDR3 is TGCAGCGTTGGCGGGACAGAACTTAGGGGCACCGGGGAGCTGTTTTTT. It specifies CSVGGTELRGTGELFF.

The chain carries TRBV4-2 and TRBJ1-4; possible D gene TRBD1, 6 bases. CDR3 length equals 16 residues. Germline V lookup: CDR1 LGHNA, CDR2 YNFKEQ. Trimming took off 0 bases at V and 7 bases at J, with 15 bases between the two ends. The chain's CDR3 is CASSQDRTDAAEKLFF. Written as DNA, the CDR3 is TGTGCCAGCAGCCAAGATCGGACAGACGCGGCTGAAAAACTGTTTTTT.

The chain is built from TRBV7-9 and TRBJ2-5, with a possible D match to TRBD2 (6 bases). Trimming stripped 6 bases from V and 5 bases from J, with 10 bases between. Germline CDR1 and CDR2: SEHNR and FQNEAQ (reference sequence). The CDR3 length is 12 residues. The DNA of the CDR3 is TGTGCCAGCAGGCGACTAGGGGAGACCCAGTACTTC. The encoded protein is CASRRLGETQYF. Looking up the rest from reference TRBV7-9 and TRBJ2-5 gives the full variable domain: DTGVSQNPRHKITKRGQNVTFRCDPISEHNRLYWYRQTLGQGPEFLTYFQNEAQLEKSRLLSDRFSAERPKGSFSTLEIQRTEQGDSAMYLCASRRLGETQYFGPGTRLLVL.

This clone was seen just once. This chain connects TRBV6-5 to TRBJ1-6, with TRBD1 as a possible D gene (6 bases). Between the trimmed V and J ends, which lost 6 bases and 7 bases, there was a span of 13 bases. Germline V gene data show CDR1 as MNHEY and CDR2 as SVGAGI. The CDR3 extends over 14 amino acids. In DNA, the CDR3 is TGTGCCAGCAGCACCGGGACACCAAATTCACCCCTCCACTTT. Its protein is CASSTGTPNSPLHF.

Comments on this clone: The same CDR3 can be traced to other DNA sequences in this sample. The rearrangement uses TRBV6-1 and TRBJ1-2, with D unresolved. Germline V gives CDR1 MNHNS, CDR2 SASEGT. This CDR3 contains 12 residues. Trimming removed 4 bases at V and 4 bases at J, with 7 bases between. CDR3 protein: CASSGDIYGYTF. The CDR3 DNA is TGTGCCAGCAGTGGCGACATCTATGGCTACACCTTC.

The J gene is TRBJ2-7, the V gene TRBV7-9; TRBD1 matches 7 bases. J was trimmed by 3 bases and V by 3 bases; bases with no gene match: 5. The CDR3 consists of 14 residues. Germline CDR1 SEHNR, CDR2 FQNEAQ (reference sequence). The CDR3 loop is CASSFRQGGYEQYF. CDR3 coding DNA: TGTGCCAGCAGCTTTCGACAGGGTGGCTACGAGCAGTACTTC.

This chain connects TRBV18 to TRBJ1-6, with a weak D call TRBD1 (5 bases). The CDR3 sequence is 14 residues long. The V end lost 5 bases, the J end lost 5 bases, and 10 bases lay between the germline ends. Germline CDR1 is KGHSH and CDR2 is LQKENI. DNA for the CDR3: TGTGCCAGCTCAGGGGCAGAAAATAATTCACCCCTCCACTTT. Encoded protein: CASSGAENNSPLHF.

This chain joins TRBV9 and TRBJ2-3, with a tentative D call TRBD1 (5 bases). This CDR3 comprises 14 residues. The V and J ends lost 4 bases and 4 bases respectively, with 13 bases between them. Germline V lookup: CDR1 SGDLS, CDR2 YYNGEE. The CDR3 loop reads CASSLRTNPDTQYF. CDR3 sequence (DNA): TGTGCCAGCAGCCTCCGGACAAACCCAGATACGCAGTATTTT.

Written as DNA, the CDR3 is TGTGCCAGCAGCCCTCCGACAGGGCAACAAGAGACCCAGTACTTC. It is translated as CASSPPTGQQETQYF. The rearrangement links TRBV7-9 to TRBJ2-5, with 7 nucleotides matching TRBD1. Losses at the gene ends were 5 bases for V and 2 bases for J; bases not matched to a gene: 8. This CDR3 has 15 amino acids. The germline V gene has CDR1 SEHNR and CDR2 FQNEAQ (reference sequence).

CDR3 DNA sequence: TGTGCCAGCAGTTTTGACAGATCGGGTAATGAAAAACTGTTTTTT. Amino acids: CASSFDRSGNEKLFF. The chain joins TRBV27 to TRBJ1-4; maybe TRBD1 (5 bases). The CDR3 is 15 residues long. CDR1 and CDR2 from the germline V gene are MNHEY and SMNVEV (reference sequence). The ends were cut back, 3 bases at V and 4 bases at J, with 12 bases in the middle.

This clone was seen only once. The chain carries TRBV11-2 and TRBJ1-2, with 7 bases identical to TRBD1. Germline-derived CDR1 and CDR2 are SGHAT and FQNNGV. CDR3 size: 15 residues. The V gene end was trimmed by 5 bases and the J gene end by 6 bases; junction bases not matched to a gene: 12. Here the CDR3 DNA reads TGTGCCAGCAGCCCCCGACAGGGTGCGTTAGATGGCTACACCTTC. This codes for CASSPRQGALDGYTF.

V and J are TRBV2 and TRBJ1-3; TRBD1 might be the D (5 bases). The CDR3 is made up of 14 amino acids. Germline V gene data show CDR1 as SNHLY and CDR2 as FYNNEI. This CDR3 is CAKWEGISGNTIYF. CDR3 bases: TGTGCTAAATGGGAGGGGATCTCTGGAAACACCATATATTTT.

V gene TRBV27 combines with J gene TRBJ1-2, with 8 bases lining up with TRBD1. Losses at the gene ends were 6 bases for V and 8 bases for J; bases not matched to a gene: 11. The CDR3 is made up of 14 amino acids. Germline V gene lookup returns CDR1 MNHEY and CDR2 SMNVEV (reference sequence). The CDR3 bases are TGTGCCAGCAGACCCCTCGGACAGGGTGCCGGCTACACCTTC. It yields the protein CASRPLGQGAGYTF.

About this clone itself: Lacking the conserved final phenylalanine or tryptophan, this CDR3 likely reflects a read error. The J gene is TRBJ2-7, the V gene TRBV4-1; 7 bases fit TRBD2. The germline V gene encodes CDR1 MGHRA and CDR2 YSYEKL. The CDR3 covers 15 residues. The J segment lost 2 bases and the V segment lost 0 bases, leaving 4 bases of the junction unmatched. The CDR3 reads CASSQDGEGAYEQYL. The CDR3 region has the DNA TGCGCCAGCAGCCAAGATGGGGAGGGAGCCTACGAGCAGTACCTC.

The gene calls are TRBV13 and TRBJ2-1; D is perhaps TRBD2 (5 bases). Trimming shortened V by 7 bases and J by 0 bases, and 10 bases separated the two germline ends. Per the germline V gene, CDR1 is PRHDT and CDR2 is FYEKMQ (reference sequence). CDR3 length: 14 amino acids. The CDR3 spells CASNTGSSYNEQFF. In nucleotides, the CDR3 is TGTGCCAGCAATACGGGGAGCTCCTACAATGAGCAGTTCTTC. The full variable domain, in which reference TRBV13 and TRBJ2-1 provide the parts outside the CDR3, is AAGVIQSPRHLIKEKRETATLKCYPIPRHDTVYWYQQGPGQDPQFLISFYEKMQSDKGSIPDRFSAQQFSDYHSELNMSSLELGDSALYFCASNTGSSYNEQFFGPGTRLTVL.

The rearrangement joins TRBV6-1 to TRBJ2-3, with a weak D call TRBD2 (6 bases). The germline V and J ends were trimmed by 6 bases and 9 bases, with 16 bases remaining between them. This CDR3 is built from 13 residues. Looked up from germline, CDR1 is MNHNS and CDR2 is SASEGT. The CDR3 is CASRAGLTVTQYF. CDR3 nucleotide sequence: TGTGCCAGCAGGGCCGGACTAACGGTAACGCAGTATTTT.

V usage is TRBV19 and J usage is TRBJ1-5; D ambiguous. Trimming removed 3 bases at V and 6 bases at J, with 12 bases between. The CDR3 spans 14 residues. Per the germline V gene, CDR1 is LNHDA and CDR2 is SQIVND (reference sequence). CDR3 loop: CASSIPARFQPQHF. CDR3 nucleotide sequence: TGTGCCAGTAGTATCCCGGCGAGGTTTCAGCCCCAGCATTTT.

The chain's CDR3 is CSYSAGQGGDEQYF. CDR3 DNA: TGCAGCTACTCCGCGGGACAGGGGGGGGACGAGCAGTACTTC. This sequence joins TRBV29-1 and TRBJ2-5; 11 bases line up with TRBD1. The end of the DNA fits TRBJ2-7 better, so the J call may be wrong. The CDR3 sequence is 14 residues long. Germline CDR1 SQVTM, CDR2 ANQGSEA.

The chain recombines TRBV7-9 with TRBJ2-6; the match to TRBD2 covers 13 bases. Germline V lookup: CDR1 SEHNR, CDR2 FQNEAQ (reference sequence). With 2 bases clipped from V and 0 bases from J, the junction kept 1 base outside the gene matches. The CDR3 sequence is 18 residues long. The CDR3 reads CASSLRTSGGSGANVLTF. Written as DNA, the CDR3 is TGTGCCAGCAGCTTAAGGACTAGCGGGGGCTCTGGGGCCAACGTCCTGACTTTC.

The chain employs TRBV6-5 and TRBJ2-7; no reliable D call. Germline V gene data show CDR1 as MNHEY and CDR2 as SVGAGI. V was trimmed by 0 bases and J by 3 bases, leaving 15 bases between them. This CDR3 contains 16 residues. As DNA, the CDR3 is TGTGCCAGCAGTTACTCCCTACCCCGCCTAAACTACGAGCAGTACTTC. It translates to CASSYSLPRLNYEQYF.

The V call is TRBV7-9, the J call TRBJ1-2; D is ambiguous. V was shortened by 5 bases and J by 8 bases, with 12 bases between the two germline ends. CDR1 and CDR2 (germline): SEHNR, FQNEAQ (reference sequence). The CDR3 is 12 residues long. DNA of the CDR3: TGTGCCAGCAGCCCTATGAATCCCGGCTACACCTTC. This encodes CASSPMNPGYTF.

The chain combines TRBV6-6 with TRBJ1-3; D is unclear. Looked up from germline, CDR1 is MNHNY and CDR2 is SVGAGI (reference sequence). The CDR3 contains 13 residues. V dropped 0 bases and J dropped 4 bases, with 4 bases sitting between them. The CDR3 loop reads CASSYSRGNTIYF. The CDR3 DNA is TGTGCCAGCAGTTACTCGAGGGGAAACACCATATATTTT.

In the case of this clone: Compared with germline, one end of the junction differs, possibly owing to a read error. The V call is TRBV9, the J call TRBJ2-5; D may be TRBD1 (6 bases). From germline, CDR1 is SGDLS and CDR2 YYNGEE. The CDR3 covers 13 residues. CDR3 in DNA: TGTGTCAGCAGCGAGGACAGCCAAGAGACCCAGTACTTC. Translating gives CVSSEDSQETQYF.

This rearrangement joins TRBV19 to TRBJ2-5; 9 bases map to TRBD1. The CDR3 spans 14 residues. With V trimmed by 5 bases and J by 3 bases, 4 bases remained unmatched. CDR1 and CDR2 (germline): LNHDA, SQIVND (reference sequence). CDR3 DNA: TGTGCCAGTAGTGAAAGGACAGGGGAAGAGACCCAGTACTTC. Translation gives CASSERTGEETQYF.

The gene calls are TRBV9 and TRBJ2-1; weak D call: TRBD1 (6 bases). CDR1 and CDR2 (germline): SGDLS, YYNGEE. V was clipped by 5 bases and J by 13 bases, with 25 bases between them. The length of the CDR3 is 15 residues. The CDR3 region has the DNA TGTGCCAGCAGACCTACAGGGAACGACCTTTTACAACAGTTCTTC. As protein: CASRPTGNDLLQQFF.